This T cell receptor beta chain was obtained from a study of blood T cell repertoires in COVID-19. V gave up 10 bases and J gave up 1 base; unmatched junction bases: 9. This CDR3 has 17 amino acids. In germline, CDR1 is ENHRY, CDR2 SYGVKD. Repertoires were generated with immunoSEQ multiplex PCR, while TCRdb's copy carries only in-frame clones and drops some. Of roughly 74,000 clones listed, roughly 89% were seen once; the top ten hold around 1%. The chain couples TRBV10-3 to TRBJ2-1; 14 bases map to TRBD2. This receptor was obtained from a woman aged 45-65 years with acute COVID-19. The specimen sequenced was PBMCs or T cells enriched from blood (not recorded which). CDR3 DNA: TGTGCCACTTGGGGACTAGCGGGAGACTCTTCCTACAATGAGCAGTTCTTC. Its protein is CATWGLAGDSSYNEQFF.